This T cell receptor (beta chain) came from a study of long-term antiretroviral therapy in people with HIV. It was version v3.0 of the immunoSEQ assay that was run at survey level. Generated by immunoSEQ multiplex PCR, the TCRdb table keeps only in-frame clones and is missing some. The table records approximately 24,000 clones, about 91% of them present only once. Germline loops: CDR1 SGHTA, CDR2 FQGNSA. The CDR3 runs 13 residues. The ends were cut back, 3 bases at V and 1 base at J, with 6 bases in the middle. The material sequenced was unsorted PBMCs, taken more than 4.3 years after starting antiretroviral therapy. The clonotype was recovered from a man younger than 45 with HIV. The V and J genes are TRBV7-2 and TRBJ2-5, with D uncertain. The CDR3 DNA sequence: TGTGCCAGCAGCTTCAACTCCCAAGAGACCCAGTACTTC. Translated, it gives CASSFNSQETQYF. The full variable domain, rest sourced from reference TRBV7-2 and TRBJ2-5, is GAGVSQSPSNKVTEKGKDVELRCDPISGHTALYWYRQSLGQGLEFLIYFQGNSAPDKSGLPSDRFSAERTGGSVSTLTIQRTQQEDSAVYLCASSFNSQETQYFGPGTRLLVL.